A single sample gave rise to the 18 T cell receptor beta chains below, sequenced in a study of blood T cell repertoires in COVID-19. Assay used: immunoSEQ multiplex PCR; TCRdb lists only in-frame clones, some missing. The sample includes about 200,000 clones, around four fifths seen only once; the top ten take 0.9% to 0.95%. Material: peripheral blood. Every receptor here comes from a man aged 60 to 75 with COVID-19, enrolled during active disease.

The J gene is TRBJ2-1, the V gene TRBV7-9; 14 nucleotides align to TRBD2. This CDR3 has 19 residues. The V gene end was trimmed by 5 bases and the J gene end by 3 bases; junction bases not matched to a gene: 12. Germline V gene data show CDR1 as SEHNR and CDR2 as FQNEAQ (reference sequence). CDR3 sequence: CASSLTSGRAYRIYNEQFF. CDR3 nucleotide sequence: TGTGCCAGCAGCCTGACTAGCGGGAGGGCCTATCGTATCTACAATGAGCAGTTCTTC.

The chain joins TRBV27 to TRBJ2-7; D may be TRBD1 (6 bases). CDR3 length: 14 amino acids. Trimming removed 7 bases at V and 2 bases at J, with 15 bases between. In germline, CDR1 is MNHEY, CDR2 SMNVEV (reference sequence). For the CDR3, the DNA is TGTGCCAGCACCCGGACCAGGGGCCCCTACGAGCAGTACTTC. It translates to CASTRTRGPYEQYF.

The gene calls are TRBV5-1 and TRBJ1-2; D gene unclear. There are 12 residues in the CDR3. Germline-derived CDR1 and CDR2 are SGHRS and YFSETQ. Trimming shortened V by 3 bases and J by 8 bases, and 11 bases separated the two germline ends. This CDR3 is CASSWEGLGYTF. The CDR3 nucleotides are TGCGCCAGCAGCTGGGAGGGTCTGGGCTACACCTTC. Complete variable domain (other parts from reference TRBV5-1 and TRBJ1-2): KAGVTQTPRYLIKTRGQQVTLSCSPISGHRSVSWYQQTPGQGLQFLFEYFSETQRNKGNFPGRFSGRQFSNSRSEMNVSTLELGDSALYLCASSWEGLGYTFGSGTRLTVV.

In its sample, this clone was seen once. The J gene is TRBJ2-7, the V gene TRBV3-1 (or the pseudogene TRBV3-2); tentative D call: TRBD1 (5 bases). V was trimmed by 4 bases and J by 5 bases, leaving 12 bases between them. The CDR3 has 13 amino acids. The germline CDR1 and CDR2 sequences are LGHDT and YNNKEL (reference sequence). The DNA of the CDR3 is TGTGCCAGCAGCCTTGTAGGGGTTGACGAGCAGTACTTC. Its translation is CASSLVGVDEQYF.

The chain is built from TRBV30 and TRBJ2-3, with no clear D. Trimming left V 1 base short and J 6 bases short, with 8 bases between. The CDR3 is made up of 12 amino acids. Germline CDR1 GTSNPN, CDR2 SVGIG (reference sequence). CDR3 in amino acids: CAWSDGFDTQYF. Here the CDR3 DNA reads TGTGCCTGGAGTGACGGGTTTGATACGCAGTATTTT.

Worth noting for this clone: Different DNA sequences within this sample yield the same CDR3. The chain combines TRBV6-5 with TRBJ1-1; 8 bases match TRBD1. In germline, CDR1 is MNHEY, CDR2 SVGAGI. The V gene end was trimmed by 4 bases and the J gene end by 1 base; junction bases not matched to a gene: 2. This CDR3 region has 14 residues. In DNA, the CDR3 is TGTGCCAGCAGTTTTGACAGGGGGAACACTGAAGCTTTCTTT. Translation gives CASSFDRGNTEAFF.

This clone was seen once. The chain joins TRBV2 to TRBJ2-6, with TRBD1 as a possible D gene (5 bases). Germline CDR1 is SNHLY and CDR2 is FYNNEI. V lost 6 bases and J 4 bases, leaving 16 bases between the germline ends. This CDR3 spans 16 amino acids. Here the CDR3 DNA reads TGTGCCAGCAGACTCGCAGGGTCGCCCGGGGCCAACGTCCTGACTTTC. It yields the protein CASRLAGSPGANVLTF.

V usage is TRBV5-8 and J usage is TRBJ1-3; D call uncertain. This CDR3 comprises 15 residues. Germline assignment: CDR1 SGHTS and CDR2 YDEGEE. The V end was cut by 5 bases, the J end by 0 bases, with 12 bases between. The CDR3 region has the DNA TGTGCCAGCAGTGGCGGACTTCACTCTGGAAACACCATATATTTT. This codes for CASSGGLHSGNTIYF. The variable domain in full, with the rest retrieved from reference TRBV5-8 and TRBJ1-3, is EAGVTQSPTHLIKTRGQQATLRCSPISGHTSVYWYQQALGLGLQFLLWYDEGEERNRGNFPPRFSGRQFPNYSSELNVNALELEDSALYLCASSGGLHSGNTIYFGEGSWLTVV.

The chain employs TRBV27 and TRBJ2-1, with TRBD1 as a possible D gene (6 bases). CDR3 length: 16 residues. Germline V gene sequence: CDR1 MNHEY, CDR2 SMNVEV (reference sequence). Trimming took 8 bases from V and 0 from J, leaving 17 bases between them. The CDR3 nucleotides read TGTGCCAGCTCATCACGGACAGCCAGCTCCTACAATGAGCAGTTCTTC. As protein: CASSSRTASSYNEQFF.

V is TRBV4-2 and J is TRBJ2-7; 8 bases agree with TRBD1. Germline values: CDR1 LGHNA, CDR2 YNFKEQ. J was trimmed by 4 bases and V by 0 bases; bases with no gene match: 8. The CDR3 runs 16 residues. The CDR3 loop reads CASSQDVAGGIYEQYF. CDR3 sequence (DNA): TGTGCCAGCAGCCAAGATGTGGCAGGGGGCATTTACGAGCAGTACTTC.

The V and J genes are TRBV27 and TRBJ2-6; TRBD1 matches 9 bases. The J segment lost 2 bases and the V segment lost 4 bases, leaving 3 bases of the junction unmatched. Germline V gene sequence: CDR1 MNHEY, CDR2 SMNVEV (reference sequence). The CDR3 is 16 amino acids. The chain's CDR3 is CASSSRTGAGANVLTF. The DNA of the CDR3 is TGTGCCAGCAGTTCCAGGACAGGGGCTGGGGCCAACGTCCTGACTTTC.

The chain employs TRBV24-1 and TRBJ1-2; 7 nucleotides line up with TRBD1. Germline CDR1 reads KGHDR; CDR2 reads SFDVKD. The CDR3 contains 12 residues. J was trimmed by 7 bases and V by 4 bases; bases with no gene match: 2. In nucleotides, the CDR3 is TGTGCCACCAGTGAGACAGGGATTGGCTACACCTTC. It is translated as CATSETGIGYTF.

V usage is TRBV15 and J usage is TRBJ2-1; TRBD1 matches 11 bases. With 1 base clipped from V and 6 bases from J, the junction kept 5 bases outside the gene matches. Germline CDR1 is LNHNV and CDR2 is YYDKDF (reference sequence). The CDR3 consists of 16 residues. The CDR3 region is CATSRGRTGGINEQFF. In DNA, the CDR3 is TGTGCCACCAGCAGAGGGAGGACAGGGGGCATCAATGAGCAGTTCTTC.

The chain couples TRBV29-1 to TRBJ1-5; no reliable D call. CDR1 and CDR2 (germline): SQVTM, ANQGSEA. V was shortened by 7 bases and J by 0 bases, with 13 bases between the two germline ends. The CDR3 is made up of 14 amino acids. The CDR3, as DNA: TGCAGCGCCCTGACCGGGAATAGCAATCAGCCCCAGCATTTT. Translation: CSALTGNSNQPQHF.

The chain couples TRBV19 to TRBJ1-5; possible D gene TRBD1, 5 bases. The germline V and J ends were trimmed by 7 bases and 7 bases, with 23 bases remaining between them. CDR3 length equals 16 residues. Germline V gives CDR1 LNHDA, CDR2 SQIVND (reference sequence). The CDR3 nucleotides read TGTGCCAGTAACCCATTGGGGGAGGGGAATAGACAGCCCCAGCATTTT. Amino acids: CASNPLGEGNRQPQHF.

This clone was observed a single time. This chain joins TRBV30 and TRBJ2-1; D might be TRBD1 (6 bases). Germline V gene data show CDR1 as GTSNPN and CDR2 as SVGIG (reference sequence). The CDR3 loop spans 13 amino acids. With 2 bases removed from V and 10 bases from J, the gap between germline ends came to 15 bases. As DNA, the CDR3 is TGTGCCTGGAGTCTAGGCAGGGGAAAGGAGCAGTTCTTC. It encodes CAWSLGRGKEQFF.

The chain uses TRBV24-1 and TRBJ1-3, with D maybe TRBD1 (6 bases). The CDR3 has 13 amino acids. Germline CDR1 KGHDR, CDR2 SFDVKD. Trimming stripped 12 bases from V and 2 bases from J, with 13 bases between. CDR3 sequence reads: CASQGSAGNTIYF. In nucleotides, the CDR3 is TGTGCCTCACAGGGTAGCGCTGGAAACACCATATATTTT.

The chain employs TRBV2 and TRBJ1-2, with TRBD1 matching 7 bases. With 6 bases clipped from V and 4 bases from J, the junction kept 2 bases outside the gene matches. There are 12 residues in the CDR3. Germline assignment: CDR1 SNHLY and CDR2 FYNNEI. In nucleotides, the CDR3 is TGTGCCAGCAGCGACAGGGCCTATGGCTACACCTTC. It yields the protein CASSDRAYGYTF. Looking up the rest from reference TRBV2 and TRBJ1-2 gives the full variable domain: EPEVTQTPSHQVTQMGQEVILRCVPISNHLYFYWYRQILGQKVEFLVSFYNNEISEKSEIFDDQFSVERPDGSNFTLKIRSTKLEDSAMYFCASSDRAYGYTFGSGTRLTVV.